This record looks at one T cell receptor (beta chain) sequence and its context. Only in-frame clones appear in the TCRdb table, and some are missing; sequencing was by immunoSEQ multiplex PCR. The table includes approximately 8,100 clones, around 94% detected once. V gave up 0 bases and J gave up 7 bases, with 7 bases separating them. This CDR3 has 13 amino acids. Per germline, CDR1 LGHNA and CDR2 YSLEER. These data belong to a study of T cells in tumors and immune-related adverse events. Material: lymph node tissue, obtained from a patient treated with anti-PD-1 therapy. The chain has TRBV4-3 and TRBJ1-5; no clear D. This sequence was found in a female donor with metastatic renal cell carcinoma. DNA of the CDR3: TGCGCCAGCAGCCAAGATACGGCCCAGCCCCAGCATTTT. As protein: CASSQDTAQPQHF.